The clone carrying this T cell receptor beta chain was detected a few times. As yet, its antigen is unknown. Germline values: CDR1 SGHTA, CDR2 FQGTGA. V was cut by 8 bases and J by 4 bases, with 16 bases left in between. The CDR3 length is 14 residues. These data originate in a study of response to subunit inactivated influenza vaccine. TCRdb ran MiXCR on the RT-PCR reads and lists one entry per CDR3 protein. The sample shows 500,000 to 550,000 distinct CDR3 sequences, approximately 7.7% of them seen only once. Study-level findings and limits: T cells newly recruited by each seasonal influenza vaccination are few, the authors suggested.

The receptor comes from a man between 50 and 75 years old who received an inactivated influenza vaccine. The material sequenced was PBMCs from blood, taken about 23 months after vaccination. This rearrangement joins TRBV7-3 to TRBJ2-3, with D maybe TRBD2 (6 bases). As DNA, the CDR3 is TGTGCCAGCCGTACCGGGAGTGGTGCAGATACGCAGTATTTT. Its protein product is CASRTGSGADTQYF.